Listed below are T cell receptor beta chains from one sample, sequenced in a study of molecular identifiers for immune sequencing clone quantification. TCRdb reanalysed the PCR reads using MiXCR and keeps one entry per CDR3 protein. The table has some 40,000 distinct CDR3 sequences, 15% to 20% seen once. The sequenced material came from naive CD8+ T cells from blood, with Jurkat cell RNA spiked in. All receptors come from a human donor in good health. Some libraries in this study had Jurkat cell RNA spiked in. CDR3s include the opening cysteine and the closing phenylalanine or tryptophan. Fields, in order: D gene, V gene, J gene, clone size, CDR3 DNA, CDR3 protein. A D gene is named only where the DNA matches it firmly. Size is omitted from some rows. Given values are once, few, many or a class for expanded clones.

>.|TRBV2|TRBJ2-2|many
TGTGCCAGCAGTGGGGGGGGCCGCTCGAACACCGGGGAGCTGTTTTTT
CASSGGGRSNTGELFF
>.|TRBV7-6|TRBJ2-1|.
TGTGCCAGCAGCTTAGCGACGTCAGGGGTCTCCTACAATGAGCAGTTCTTC
CASSLATSGVSYNEQFF
>TRBD1|TRBV19|TRBJ2-7|.
TGTGCCAGTAGTGACCCGGGACAGGGGCTGCTTGGGGACGAGCAGTACTTC
CASSDPGQGLLGDEQYF
>TRBD2|TRBV20-1|TRBJ2-3|many
TGCAGTGCTCCTTCCGTTAGGGGACTAGCGGGATTCACAGATACGCAGTATTTT
CSAPSVRGLAGFTDTQYF
>TRBD1|TRBV5-5|TRBJ1-4|many
TGTGCCAGCAGCGACCAGGGGGCCGTCTATGAAAAACTGTTTTTT
CASSDQGAVYEKLFF
>.|TRBV14|TRBJ2-5|many
TGTGCCAGCAGCCATTTTTCGGCGCTCGGGGAGACCCAGTACTTC
CASSHFSALGETQYF
>.|TRBV7-9|TRBJ1-1|many
TGTGCCAGCAGCCACACATACAGGGCGCAAACTGAAGCTTTCTTT
CASSHTYRAQTEAFF
>TRBD2|TRBV28|TRBJ2-3|many
TGTGCCAGCAGTTTATCCCTCCCCAGGCAGCGGGAGACTAAAGATACGCAGTATTTT
CASSLSLPRQRETKDTQYF
>.|TRBV5-1|TRBJ2-7|many
TGCGCCAGCACCGGGGGCCTCGAGCAGTACTTC
CASTGGLEQYF
>.|TRBV6-5|TRBJ2-2|many
TGTGCCAGCAGTTCCCGCACCGGGGAGCTGTTTTTT
CASSSRTGELFF
>TRBD1|TRBV7-6|TRBJ2-7|many
TGTGCCAGCAGCAATGACAGGGGCCCTACCTACGAGCAGTACTTC
CASSNDRGPTYEQYF
>TRBD2|TRBV6-2/TRBV6-3|TRBJ2-1|many
TGTGCCAGCATAGCGGGTCCTTACTACTACAATGAGCAGTTCTTC
CASIAGPYYYNEQFF
>TRBD2|TRBV9|TRBJ2-7|many
TGTGCCAGCAGCGTCGGGACTAGACCCTACGAGCAGTACTTC
CASSVGTRPYEQYF
>TRBD2|TRBV5-1|TRBJ2-7|.
TGCGCCAGCAGCCCCGACGGCGGGAGAGACGAGCAGTACTTC
CASSPDGGRDEQYF
>TRBD2|TRBV4-2|TRBJ2-7|many
TGTGCCAGCAGCCAAACTCAGCTCTCGTGGTTAGCGGGAGATTTGTACGAGCAGTACTTC
CASSQTQLSWLAGDLYEQYF
>TRBD1|TRBV7-9|TRBJ2-7|few
TGTGCCAGCAGCGGACAGGGAATATACGAGCAGTACTTC
CASSGQGIYEQYF
>.|TRBV5-1|TRBJ2-5|many
TGCGCCAGCAGCTGTCAAGAGACCCAGTACTTC
CASSCQETQYF
>TRBD1|TRBV28|TRBJ2-4|many
TGTGCCAGCAGTTTAGGACAGGTCATTCAGTACTTC
CASSLGQVIQYF
>.|TRBV6-2/TRBV6-3|TRBJ2-7|many
TGTGCCAGCAGTTACTACCCGGAGGGCGAGCAGTACTTC
CASSYYPEGEQYF
>.|TRBV6-6|TRBJ2-7|many
TGTGCCAGCAGTTATTTCGAGGGCCCGGGCGAGCAGTACTTC
CASSYFEGPGEQYF
>.|TRBV28|TRBJ2-4|many
TGTGCCAGCAGTTTAGGGACAAGCCGGGATGACATTCAGTACTTC
CASSLGTSRDDIQYF
>TRBD2|TRBV3-1|TRBJ2-1|many
TGTGCCAGCAGCCAAGCCTTGAGCGGGAGGCTCAATGAGCAGTTCTTC
CASSQALSGRLNEQFF
>.|TRBV4-1|TRBJ1-2|.
TGCGCCAGCAGCCAAGGTCTCAGGGACTCCTATGGCTACACCTTC
CASSQGLRDSYGYTF
>.|TRBV5-6|TRBJ2-1|.
TGTGCCAGCAGCTATGGCAGGAGCTCCTACAATGAGCAGTTCTTC
CASSYGRSSYNEQFF
>TRBD2|TRBV12-3/TRBV12-4|TRBJ2-3|.
TGTGCCATCAGTAGCGGGACGATAGATACGCAGTATTTT
CAISSGTIDTQYF
>.|TRBV29-1|TRBJ2-6|many
TGCAGCGTTGTAGGGGATTCTGGGGCCAACGTCCTGACTTTC
CSVVGDSGANVLTF
>.|TRBV6-2/TRBV6-3|TRBJ2-3|many
TGTGCCAGCAGTTACTCTGGGTATACGCAGTATTTT
CASSYSGYTQYF
>.|TRBV4-3|TRBJ2-1|many
TGCGCCAGCAGCCCGACCGTTACCTACAATGAGCAGTTCTTC
CASSPTVTYNEQFF
>.|TRBV7-9|TRBJ1-4|many
TGTGCCAGCAGCTTGACCCCTGAAAAACTGTTTTTT
CASSLTPEKLFF
>TRBD1|TRBV5-1|TRBJ2-7|many
TGCGCCAGCAGCATCGACAGGGAAAACTACGAGCAGTACTTC
CASSIDRENYEQYF
>TRBD2|TRBV9|TRBJ2-7|few
TGTGCCAGCAGCGTAGGGGGGCCTAGCGGGTACGAGCAGTACTTC
CASSVGGPSGYEQYF